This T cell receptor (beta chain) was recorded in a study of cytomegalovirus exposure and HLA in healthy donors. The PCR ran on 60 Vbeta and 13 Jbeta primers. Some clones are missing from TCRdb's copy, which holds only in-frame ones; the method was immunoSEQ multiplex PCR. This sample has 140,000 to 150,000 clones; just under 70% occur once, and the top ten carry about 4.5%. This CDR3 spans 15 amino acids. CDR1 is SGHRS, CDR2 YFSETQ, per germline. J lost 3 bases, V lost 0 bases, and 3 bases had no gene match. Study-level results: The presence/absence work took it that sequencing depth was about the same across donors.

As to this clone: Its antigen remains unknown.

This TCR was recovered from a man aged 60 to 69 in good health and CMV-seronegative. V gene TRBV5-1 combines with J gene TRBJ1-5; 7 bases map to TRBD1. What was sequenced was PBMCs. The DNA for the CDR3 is TGCGCCAGCAGCTTGGGGGACAGAGACAATCAGCCCCAGCATTTT. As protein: CASSLGDRDNQPQHF.